This T cell receptor (beta chain) was sequenced in a study of identical twins. Overall study findings and caveats: Sequences that were out-of-frame, alpha and twin-shared displayed an excess of low generation probability. Models underestimated how often monozygotic twins shared out-of-frame TCR alpha.

A universal primer site was added by template switching, and unique molecular identifiers were carried by the cDNA. TCRdb re-derived calls from the 5' RACE reads in MiXCR, one entry per CDR3 protein. Of a few hundred thousand distinct CDR3 sequences detected, around 9% appear once; the ten largest clones hold 7.5% to 9.5%. This clonotype was observed a handful of times. Its antigen is as yet unknown. This CDR3 region has 18 residues. CDR1 and CDR2 from the germline V gene are SGHRS and YFSETQ. Germline trimming cut 4 bases from V and 2 bases from J; bases unmatched to any gene: 6. The rearrangement joins TRBV5-1 to TRBJ2-2, with 15 nucleotides matching TRBD2. The sequenced sample was naive T cells sorted from blood. The TCR sequence derives from a woman aged 50 to 60 in good health. Written as DNA, the CDR3 is TGCGCCAGCAGCCCGGGACTAGCGGGAGGACCAAACACCGGGGAGCTGTTTTTT. It yields the protein CASSPGLAGGPNTGELFF.